The 27 T cell receptor beta chains below were found in one sample sequenced in a study of T-cell memory formation after mild COVID-19. TCRdb re-called the 5' RACE reads through MiXCR, storing one row per CDR3 protein. Among approximately 260,000 distinct CDR3 sequences, over 15% were seen once, and the ten largest hold more than 20%. The sequenced material came from PBMCs or a T cell subset sorted from them (not recorded which). All receptors come from a young man who had mild COVID-19 (a few samples of this study predate the infection). Cell type and time point are not known.

This rearrangement joins TRBV20-1 to TRBJ1-5; the D is unclear. Germline CDR1 is DFQATT and CDR2 is SNEGSKA (reference sequence). The CDR3 loop spans 13 amino acids. Trimming pared 2 bases from V and 3 bases from J, leaving 8 bases between. This CDR3 reads CSARRENNQPQHF. CDR3 bases: TGCAGTGCTAGAAGGGAGAACAATCAGCCCCAGCATTTT.

V and J are TRBV12-3 or TRBV12-4 and TRBJ1-5; D not certain. The length of the CDR3 is 12 residues. Trimming pared 6 bases from V and 9 bases from J, leaving 12 bases between. The DNA of the CDR3 is TGTGCCAGCAGCCCCACTGGGTTGCCCCAGCATTTT. Translating gives CASSPTGLPQHF.

This clonotype appeared many times. V gene TRBV25-1 combines with J gene TRBJ1-2; D gene unclear. V was trimmed by 1 base and J by 8 bases, leaving 5 bases between them. CDR1 is MGHDK and CDR2 is SYGVNS in the germline V gene. The CDR3 contains 11 residues. CDR3 bases: TGTGCCAGCAGTGAATTCTGGGGCTACACCTTC. Translating gives CASSEFWGYTF.

This clonotype was counted a few times. The chain couples TRBV21-1 to TRBJ2-1; TRBD2 is the table's D call, not checked against the DNA. TRBV21-1 is designated a pseudogene. The CDR3 runs 19 residues. This CDR3 is CASSKRERGGLSSYNEQFF. The DNA of the CDR3 is TGTGCCAGCAGCAAACGCGAGCGGGGGGGCCTTAGCTCCTACAATGAGCAGTTCTTC.

This clonotype has just a few counts. This chain uses TRBV27 with TRBJ1-1, with D possibly TRBD1 on 5 matching bases. The CDR3 runs 13 residues. Germline assignment: CDR1 MNHEY and CDR2 SMNVEV (reference sequence). The V gene lost 4 bases and the J gene lost 5 bases, with 11 bases spanning the gap. Here the CDR3 DNA reads TGTGCCAGCAGTTGGACCCGGACAACTGAAGCTTTCTTT. It encodes CASSWTRTTEAFF.

This clonotype was detected a few times. The gene calls are TRBV5-1 and TRBJ2-2; 10 positions match TRBD2. The CDR3 sequence is 17 residues long. J lost 0 bases, V lost 5 bases, and 7 bases had no gene match. Germline-derived CDR1 and CDR2 are SGHRS and YFSETQ. This chain's CDR3 is CASSYLAGASNTGELFF. In DNA form, the CDR3 reads TGCGCCAGCAGTTACCTAGCGGGGGCGTCGAACACCGGGGAGCTGTTTTTT. Together with reference TRBV5-1 and TRBJ2-2, the CDR3 gives the full variable domain: KAGVTQTPRYLIKTRGQQVTLSCSPISGHRSVSWYQQTPGQGLQFLFEYFSETQRNKGNFPGRFSGRQFSNSRSEMNVSTLELGDSALYLCASSYLAGASNTGELFFGEGSRLTVL.

The J gene is TRBJ2-5, the V gene TRBV24-1; D unresolved. CDR1 is KGHDR, CDR2 SFDVKD, per germline. Trimming removed 4 bases at V and 2 bases at J, with 7 bases between. The CDR3 totals 13 residues. The CDR3 sequence: CATSESPQETQYF. The CDR3 nucleotides are TGTGCCACCAGTGAGTCGCCACAAGAGACCCAGTACTTC.

V usage is TRBV5-4 and J usage is TRBJ2-7; maybe TRBD2 (5 bases). The V and J ends lost 2 bases and 0 bases respectively, with 12 bases between them. This CDR3 region has 15 residues. CDR1 and CDR2 (germline): SGHNT, YYREEE (reference sequence). This chain's CDR3 is CASSFGGLSSYEQYF. Here the CDR3 DNA reads TGTGCCAGCAGCTTCGGAGGACTCAGCTCCTACGAGCAGTACTTC.

Many counts were recorded for this clonotype. This sequence joins TRBV20-1 and TRBJ1-1, with D possibly matching TRBD1 (5 bases). The CDR3 covers 15 residues. The V gene lost 2 bases and the J gene lost 3 bases, with 16 bases spanning the gap. Germline CDR1 is DFQATT and CDR2 is SNEGSKA (reference sequence). The CDR3 loop is CSARSGGRRDTEAFF. The CDR3 DNA sequence: TGCAGTGCTAGATCGGGGGGAAGACGGGACACTGAAGCTTTCTTT.

This clonotype has more than one count but fewer than ten. The V and J genes are TRBV9 and TRBJ2-3; the D gene is possibly TRBD2 (6 bases). The ends were cut back, 3 bases at V and 6 bases at J, with 11 bases in the middle. This CDR3 has 13 residues. Per the germline V gene, CDR1 is SGDLS and CDR2 is YYNGEE. CDR3 in DNA: TGTGCCAGCAGCGCTTCTAGCGCCGATACGCAGTATTTT. It translates to CASSASSADTQYF.

In this sample, this clonotype turned up a few times. The rearrangement joins TRBV7-9 to TRBJ2-5; D tentatively reads TRBD1 or TRBD2 (5 bases each). This CDR3 comprises 13 residues. V was cut by 0 bases and J by 6 bases, with 8 bases left in between. Germline CDR1 reads SEHNR; CDR2 reads FQNEAQ (reference sequence). CDR3 nucleotide sequence: TGTGCCAGCAGCTTAGCAAGGGACCAGACCCAGTACTTC. Amino acids: CASSLARDQTQYF.

This clonotype has a handful of counts. The rearrangement joins TRBV4-1 to TRBJ2-2; D may match TRBD1 or TRBD2 (6 bases each). Germline V CDR1 and CDR2: MGHRA, YSYEKL. This CDR3 has 15 residues. The V end lost 6 bases, the J end lost 4 bases, and 15 bases lay between the germline ends. CDR3 amino acids: CASSVRGQSTGELFF. In DNA, the CDR3 is TGCGCCAGCAGTGTACGGGGGCAGAGCACCGGGGAGCTGTTTTTT.

This clonotype turned up a few times. The J gene is TRBJ2-3, the V gene TRBV29-1; D gene uncertain. Trimming left V 7 bases short and J 3 bases short, with 14 bases between. CDR3 length: 13 amino acids. Per germline, CDR1 SQVTM and CDR2 ANQGSEA. CDR3: CSGDWVGTDTQYF. The CDR3 DNA reads TGCAGCGGGGATTGGGTCGGAACAGATACGCAGTATTTT.

V is TRBV4-2 and J is TRBJ1-2; 9 bases line up with TRBD1. V trimming: 0 bases; J trimming: 8 bases; junction bases outside the gene matches: 10. The CDR3 covers 16 residues. CDR1 and CDR2 from the germline V gene are LGHNA and YNFKEQ. CDR3 sequence: CASSQDLGQGIEGYTF. The CDR3 DNA reads TGTGCCAGCAGCCAAGATTTAGGACAGGGGATAGAGGGCTACACCTTC.

This clonotype has a handful of counts. This chain links TRBV7-6 with TRBJ2-2; no reliable D call. With 5 bases removed from V and 2 bases from J, the gap between germline ends came to 18 bases. Germline CDR1 SGHVS, CDR2 FNYEAQ. This CDR3 contains 17 residues. This CDR3 is CASSPKLRSVNTGELFF. As DNA, the CDR3 is TGTGCCAGCAGCCCCAAACTAAGGAGCGTCAACACCGGGGAGCTGTTTTTT. Drawing the rest from reference TRBV7-6 and TRBJ2-2, the complete variable domain is GAGVSQSPRYKVTKRGQDVALRCDPISGHVSLYWYRQALGQGPEFLTYFNYEAQQDKSGLPNDRFSAERPEGSISTLTIQRTEQRDSAMYRCASSPKLRSVNTGELFFGEGSRLTVL.

A few counts support this clonotype. This chain connects TRBV4-1 to TRBJ2-5; D perhaps matches TRBD2 (5 bases). CDR1 MGHRA and CDR2 YSYEKL come from the germline V gene. V lost 0 bases, J lost 9 bases, and 17 bases lay in between. The CDR3 contains 15 residues. CDR3 protein: CASSQEAAGPSAQYF. As DNA, the CDR3 is TGCGCCAGCAGCCAAGAAGCGGCAGGACCATCGGCCCAGTACTTC.

V gene TRBV2 combines with J gene TRBJ2-5, with D possibly called TRBD1 or TRBD2 (5 bases each). V lost 11 bases to trimming and J lost 0 bases, with 16 bases between them. CDR1 and CDR2 from the germline V gene are SNHLY and FYNNEI. The CDR3 sequence is 14 residues long. CDR3 bases: TGTGCCCTCAAACCGGGACCCGACCAAGAGACCCAGTACTTC. Its protein is CALKPGPDQETQYF.

This clonotype turned up a few times. J is TRBJ1-1 and V is TRBV18; D is unclear. Trimming took off 0 bases at V and 4 bases at J, with 12 bases between the two ends. This CDR3 has 15 amino acids. The germline V gene encodes CDR1 KGHSH and CDR2 LQKENI. The CDR3 is CASSPPVGPRTEAFF. The CDR3 nucleotides are TGTGCCAGCTCACCACCGGTAGGGCCACGCACTGAAGCTTTCTTT.

The V call is TRBV4-1, the J call TRBJ2-5; D unclear. V lost 3 bases to trimming and J lost 0 bases, with 11 bases between them. Looked up from germline, CDR1 is MGHRA and CDR2 is YSYEKL. The CDR3 has 15 residues. The CDR3 protein is CASSQLTEYQETQYF. The DNA for the CDR3 is TGCGCCAGCAGCCAGTTAACAGAGTACCAAGAGACCCAGTACTTC.

This clonotype was counted a few times. This chain links TRBV7-2 with TRBJ1-6, with 9 bases that match TRBD1. The CDR3 has 15 amino acids. J was trimmed by 3 bases and V by 4 bases; bases with no gene match: 1. Germline CDR1 SGHTA, CDR2 FQGNSA. CDR3 DNA sequence: TGTGCCAGCAGCTGGGGACAGGGCTATAATTCACCCCTCCACTTT. As protein: CASSWGQGYNSPLHF. Full variable domain (missing parts from reference TRBV7-2 and TRBJ1-6): GAGVSQSPSNKVTEKGKDVELRCDPISGHTALYWYRQSLGQGLEFLIYFQGNSAPDKSGLPSDRFSAERTGGSVSTLTIQRTQQEDSAVYLCASSWGQGYNSPLHFGNGTRLTVT.

The chain employs TRBV7-6 and TRBJ1-5, with D maybe TRBD1 (5 bases). The germline CDR1 and CDR2 sequences are SGHVS and FNYEAQ. Trimming took 5 bases from V and 3 from J, leaving 14 bases between them. The CDR3 totals 15 residues. For the CDR3, the DNA is TGTGCCAGCAGCCAACAATCGGGGCTCAATCAGCCCCAGCATTTT. Protein product: CASSQQSGLNQPQHF.

The chain carries TRBV20-1 and TRBJ1-1, with a weak D call TRBD1 (6 bases). Per germline, CDR1 DFQATT and CDR2 SNEGSKA (reference sequence). The CDR3 consists of 14 residues. Trimming took off 4 bases at V and 4 bases at J, with 16 bases between the two ends. The CDR3 spells CSANGGALSTEAFF. For the CDR3, the DNA is TGCAGTGCTAACGGGGGCGCGTTATCCACTGAAGCTTTCTTT.

This clonotype has a count of ten or more. V gene TRBV5-8 combines with J gene TRBJ2-1; 8 nucleotides align to TRBD2. The germline V gene has CDR1 SGHTS and CDR2 YDEGEE. The CDR3 runs 15 residues. Trimming removed 2 bases from V and 0 bases from J; junction bases left unmatched: 1. CDR3 in DNA: TGTGCCAGCAGCTTAAGCGGGGGCTCCTACAATGAGCAGTTCTTC. Its protein product is CASSLSGGSYNEQFF.

This clonotype was seen a few times. The rearrangement links TRBV4-3 to TRBJ2-7; D call uncertain. This CDR3 comprises 15 residues. V was trimmed by 0 bases and J by 4 bases, leaving 13 bases between them. Per the germline V gene, CDR1 is LGHNA and CDR2 is YSLEER. The CDR3 DNA is TGCGCCAGCAGCCAAGATCAGCCCCCCGGGTACGAGCAGTACTTC. This sequence encodes CASSQDQPPGYEQYF.

The V gene is TRBV7-9, the J gene TRBJ1-1; D may be TRBD1 (5 bases). The germline gives CDR1 SEHNR, CDR2 FQNEAQ (reference sequence). The CDR3 has 16 amino acids. V gave up 3 bases and J gave up 4 bases, with 18 bases separating them. CDR3 sequence: CASSFISGEGSTEAFF. The CDR3 DNA reads TGTGCCAGCAGCTTTATATCGGGGGAGGGGAGCACTGAAGCTTTCTTT.

In this sample, this clonotype turned up a few times. The rearrangement links TRBV4-1 to TRBJ2-7; TRBD1 matches at 7 bases. Germline V gene lookup returns CDR1 MGHRA and CDR2 YSYEKL. This CDR3 comprises 14 residues. The V gene end was trimmed by 3 bases and the J gene end by 2 bases; junction bases not matched to a gene: 4. The CDR3 DNA reads as TGCGCCAGCAGCCACATGGGGACAGCCTACGAGCAGTACTTC. Translation gives CASSHMGTAYEQYF.

This clonotype was observed at least ten times. The CDR3 DNA reads as TGTGCCAGCAGCCTTTATTCCGGGACCGATGGAAGTAATGAAAAACTGTTTTTT. It translates to CASSLYSGTDGSNEKLFF. V gene TRBV7-9 combines with J gene TRBJ1-4; a weak D match, TRBD1 (5 bases). Germline loops: CDR1 SEHNR, CDR2 FQNEAQ (reference sequence). With 5 bases removed from V and 4 bases from J, the gap between germline ends came to 23 bases. The CDR3 runs to 18 residues. The full variable domain, completed using reference TRBV7-9 and TRBJ1-4, is DTGVSQNPRHKITKRGQNVTFRCDPISEHNRLYWYRQTLGQGPEFLTYFQNEAQLEKSRLLSDRFSAERPKGSFSTLEIQRTEQGDSAMYLCASSLYSGTDGSNEKLFFGSGTQLSVL.